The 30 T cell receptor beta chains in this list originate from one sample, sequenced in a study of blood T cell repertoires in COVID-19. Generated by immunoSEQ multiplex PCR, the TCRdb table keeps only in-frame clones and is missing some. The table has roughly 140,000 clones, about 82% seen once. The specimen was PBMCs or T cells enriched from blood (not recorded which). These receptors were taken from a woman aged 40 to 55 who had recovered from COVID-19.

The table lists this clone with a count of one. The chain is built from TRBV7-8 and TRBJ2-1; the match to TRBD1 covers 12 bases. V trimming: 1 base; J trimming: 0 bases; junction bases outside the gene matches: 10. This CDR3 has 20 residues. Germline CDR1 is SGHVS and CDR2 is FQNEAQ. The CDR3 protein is CASSLVPGTGGDSSYNEQFF. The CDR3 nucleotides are TGTGCCAGCAGCTTAGTCCCCGGGACAGGGGGCGATAGCTCCTACAATGAGCAGTTCTTC.

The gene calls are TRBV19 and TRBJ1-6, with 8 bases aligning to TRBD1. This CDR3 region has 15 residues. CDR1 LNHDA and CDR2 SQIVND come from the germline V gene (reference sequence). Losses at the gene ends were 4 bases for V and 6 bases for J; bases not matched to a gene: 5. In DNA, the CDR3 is TGTGCCAGTAGTAGCTCCGGGACAGGTAATTCACCCCTCCACTTT. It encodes CASSSSGTGNSPLHF.

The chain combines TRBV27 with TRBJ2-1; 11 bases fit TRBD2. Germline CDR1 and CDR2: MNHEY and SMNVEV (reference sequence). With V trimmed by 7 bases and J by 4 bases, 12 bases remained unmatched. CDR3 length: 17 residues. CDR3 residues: CASNALGLAETYNEQFF. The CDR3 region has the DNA TGTGCCAGCAACGCCCTGGGACTAGCGGAGACATACAATGAGCAGTTCTTC.

CDR3: CASSQGELGQYVYGYTF. The DNA of the CDR3 is TGCGCCAGCAGCCAAGGGGAACTCGGACAGTACGTCTATGGCTACACCTTC. The V call is TRBV4-1, the J call TRBJ1-2, with D possibly being TRBD1 (6 bases). V was shortened by 1 base and J by 4 bases, with 19 bases between the two germline ends. Germline V lookup: CDR1 MGHRA, CDR2 YSYEKL. The CDR3 sequence is 17 residues long.

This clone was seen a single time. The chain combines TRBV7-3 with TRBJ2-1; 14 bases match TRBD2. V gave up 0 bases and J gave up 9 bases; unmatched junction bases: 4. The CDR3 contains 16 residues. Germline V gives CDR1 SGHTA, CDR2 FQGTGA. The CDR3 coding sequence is TGTGCCAGCAGCTTAACTGGGACTAGCGGGAGAACTGAGCAGTTCTTC. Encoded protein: CASSLTGTSGRTEQFF.

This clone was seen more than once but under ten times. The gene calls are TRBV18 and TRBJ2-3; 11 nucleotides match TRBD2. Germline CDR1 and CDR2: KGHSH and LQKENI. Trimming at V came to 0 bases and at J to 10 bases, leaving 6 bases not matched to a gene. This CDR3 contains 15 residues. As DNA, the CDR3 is TGTGCCAGCTCACCACCGGGACTAGCGGCTGACGCGCAGTATTTT. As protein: CASSPPGLAADAQYF.

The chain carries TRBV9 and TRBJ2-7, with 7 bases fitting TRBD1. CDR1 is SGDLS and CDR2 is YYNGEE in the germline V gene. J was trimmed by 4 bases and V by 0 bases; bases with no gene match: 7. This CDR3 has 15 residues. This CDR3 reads CASSVGWDRSYEQYF. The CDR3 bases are TGTGCCAGCAGCGTAGGATGGGACAGATCGTACGAGCAGTACTTC.

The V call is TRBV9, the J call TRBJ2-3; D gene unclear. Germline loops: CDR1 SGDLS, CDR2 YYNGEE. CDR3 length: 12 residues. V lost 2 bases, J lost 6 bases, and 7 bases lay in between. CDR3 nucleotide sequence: TGTGCCAGCAGCGTGGGCCCTGATACGCAGTATTTT. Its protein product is CASSVGPDTQYF.

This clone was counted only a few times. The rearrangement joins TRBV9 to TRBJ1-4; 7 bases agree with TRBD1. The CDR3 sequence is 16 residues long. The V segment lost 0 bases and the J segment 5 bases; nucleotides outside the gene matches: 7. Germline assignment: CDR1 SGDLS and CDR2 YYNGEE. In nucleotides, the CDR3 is TGTGCCAGCAGCGTAGCCACGGGACAGACAAATGAAAAACTGTTTTTT. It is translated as CASSVATGQTNEKLFF.

The CDR3 DNA reads TGTGCCAGCAGTGGTCCCGAGCGGGAATCCTACAATGAGCAGTTCTTC. Encoded protein: CASSGPERESYNEQFF. The chain links TRBV6-1 to TRBJ2-1, with 7 nucleotides matching TRBD2. The CDR3 runs 16 residues. The germline CDR1 and CDR2 sequences are MNHNS and SASEGT. The V gene end was trimmed by 4 bases and the J gene end by 1 base; junction bases not matched to a gene: 7.

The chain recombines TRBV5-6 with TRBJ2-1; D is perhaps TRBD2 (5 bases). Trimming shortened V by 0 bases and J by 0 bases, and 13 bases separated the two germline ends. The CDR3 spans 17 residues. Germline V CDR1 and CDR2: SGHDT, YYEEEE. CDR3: CASSLVSGPSSYNEQFF. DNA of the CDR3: TGTGCCAGCAGCTTGGTCAGCGGCCCAAGCTCCTACAATGAGCAGTTCTTC.

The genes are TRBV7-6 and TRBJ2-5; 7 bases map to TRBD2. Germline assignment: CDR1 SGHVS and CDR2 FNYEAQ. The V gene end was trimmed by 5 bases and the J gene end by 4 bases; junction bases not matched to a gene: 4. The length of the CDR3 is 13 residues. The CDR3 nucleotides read TGTGCCAGCAGCGCAGCGGGGATAGAGACCCAGTACTTC. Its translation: CASSAAGIETQYF.

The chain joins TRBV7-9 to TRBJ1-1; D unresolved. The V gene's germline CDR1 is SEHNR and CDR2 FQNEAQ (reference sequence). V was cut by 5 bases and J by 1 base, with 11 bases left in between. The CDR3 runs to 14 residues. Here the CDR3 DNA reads TGTGCCAGCAGCCCGCAGGCAGGGAACACTGAAGCTTTCTTT. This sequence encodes CASSPQAGNTEAFF.

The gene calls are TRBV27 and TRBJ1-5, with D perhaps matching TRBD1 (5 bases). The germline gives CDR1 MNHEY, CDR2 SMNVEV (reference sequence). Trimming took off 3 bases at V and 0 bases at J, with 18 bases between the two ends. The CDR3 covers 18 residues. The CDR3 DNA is TGTGCCAGCAGTTTTGGGGCCCACCACCTCTATAGCAATCAGCCCCAGCATTTT. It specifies CASSFGAHHLYSNQPQHF.

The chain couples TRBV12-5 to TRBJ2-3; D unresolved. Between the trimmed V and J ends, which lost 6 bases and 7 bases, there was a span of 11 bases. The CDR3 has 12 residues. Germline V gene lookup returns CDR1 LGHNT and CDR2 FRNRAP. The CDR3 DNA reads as TGTGCTAGTGGGTCCCAGATAAATACGCAGTATTTT. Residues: CASGSQINTQYF.

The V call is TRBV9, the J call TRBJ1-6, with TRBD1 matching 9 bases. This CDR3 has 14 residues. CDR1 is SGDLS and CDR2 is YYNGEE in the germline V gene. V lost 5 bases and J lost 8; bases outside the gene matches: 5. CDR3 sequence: CASRTGGIDSPLHF. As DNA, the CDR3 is TGTGCCAGCAGGACAGGGGGAATTGATTCACCCCTCCACTTT.

The CDR3, as DNA: TGTGCCAGTAGTAACTTTCAAGAGACCCAGTACTTC. This codes for CASSNFQETQYF. The genes are TRBV19 and TRBJ2-5, with D unresolved. Germline V CDR1 and CDR2: LNHDA, SQIVND (reference sequence). V was shortened by 4 bases and J by 2 bases, with 5 bases between the two germline ends. The CDR3 runs 12 residues.

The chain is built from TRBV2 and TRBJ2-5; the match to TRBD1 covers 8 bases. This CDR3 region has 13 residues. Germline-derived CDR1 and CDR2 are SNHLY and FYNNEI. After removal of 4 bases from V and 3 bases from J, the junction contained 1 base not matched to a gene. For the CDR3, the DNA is TGTGCCAGCAGTGTACAGGGGGAAGAGACCCAGTACTTC. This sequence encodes CASSVQGEETQYF.

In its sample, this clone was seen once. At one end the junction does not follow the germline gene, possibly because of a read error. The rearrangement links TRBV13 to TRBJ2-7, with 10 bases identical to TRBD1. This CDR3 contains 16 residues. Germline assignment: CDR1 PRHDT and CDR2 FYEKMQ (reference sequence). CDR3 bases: TGTGCCAGCAGCTTAGGCCCTGGGACAGGGGACTCCATTCCCCACTTC. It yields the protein CASSLGPGTGDSIPHF.

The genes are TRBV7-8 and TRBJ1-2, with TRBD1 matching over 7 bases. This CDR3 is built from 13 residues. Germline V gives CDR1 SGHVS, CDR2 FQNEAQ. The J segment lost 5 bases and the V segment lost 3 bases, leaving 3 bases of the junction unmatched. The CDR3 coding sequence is TGTGCCAGCAGCTTCGAGGGGGCGTATGGCTACACCTTC. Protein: CASSFEGAYGYTF. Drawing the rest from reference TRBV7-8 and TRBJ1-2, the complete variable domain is GAGVSQSPRYKVAKRGQDVALRCDPISGHVSLFWYQQALGQGPEFLTYFQNEAQLDKSGLPSDRFFAERPEGSVSTLKIQRTQQEDSAVYLCASSFEGAYGYTFGSGTRLTVV.

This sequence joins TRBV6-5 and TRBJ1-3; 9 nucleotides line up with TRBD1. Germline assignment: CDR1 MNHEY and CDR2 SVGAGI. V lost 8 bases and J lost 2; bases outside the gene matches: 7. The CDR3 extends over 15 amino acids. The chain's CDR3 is CASQGQGFAGNTIYF. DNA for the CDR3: TGTGCCAGCCAGGGACAGGGATTTGCTGGAAACACCATATATTTT.

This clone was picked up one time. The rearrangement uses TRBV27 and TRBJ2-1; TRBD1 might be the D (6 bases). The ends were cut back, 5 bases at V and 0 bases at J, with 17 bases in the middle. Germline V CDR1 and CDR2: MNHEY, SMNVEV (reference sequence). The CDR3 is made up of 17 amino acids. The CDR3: CASSLRDITSSYNEQFF. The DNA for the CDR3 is TGTGCCAGCAGTCTAAGGGACATAACCAGCTCCTACAATGAGCAGTTCTTC.

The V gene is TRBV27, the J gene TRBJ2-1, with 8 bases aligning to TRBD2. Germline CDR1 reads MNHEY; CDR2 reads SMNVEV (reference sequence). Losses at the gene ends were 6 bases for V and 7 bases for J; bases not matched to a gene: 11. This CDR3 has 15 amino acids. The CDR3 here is CASREEREFYNEQFF. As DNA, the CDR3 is TGTGCCAGCAGGGAAGAGCGGGAGTTTTATAATGAGCAGTTCTTC.

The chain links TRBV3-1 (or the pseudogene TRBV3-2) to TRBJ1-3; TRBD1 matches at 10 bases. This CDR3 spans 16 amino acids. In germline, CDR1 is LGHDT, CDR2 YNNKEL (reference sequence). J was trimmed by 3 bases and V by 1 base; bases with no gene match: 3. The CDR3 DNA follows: TGTGCCAGCAGCCAAGCCGGGACAGGGGTTGGAAACACCATATATTTT. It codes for CASSQAGTGVGNTIYF.

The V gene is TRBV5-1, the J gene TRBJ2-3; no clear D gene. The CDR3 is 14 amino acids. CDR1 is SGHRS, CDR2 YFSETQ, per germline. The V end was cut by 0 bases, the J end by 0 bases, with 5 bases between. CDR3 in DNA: TGCGCCAGCAGCTTGGGACAAAGCACAGATACGCAGTATTTT. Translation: CASSLGQSTDTQYF.

The CDR3 sequence is CASSPPLSSGPYNEQFF. CDR3 bases: TGTGCCAGCTCACCACCTTTGTCTAGCGGCCCCTACAATGAGCAGTTCTTC. The chain combines TRBV18 with TRBJ2-1; 7 positions agree with TRBD2. Germline V CDR1 and CDR2: KGHSH, LQKENI. The CDR3 is made up of 17 amino acids. With 0 bases clipped from V and 2 bases from J, the junction kept 7 bases outside the gene matches.

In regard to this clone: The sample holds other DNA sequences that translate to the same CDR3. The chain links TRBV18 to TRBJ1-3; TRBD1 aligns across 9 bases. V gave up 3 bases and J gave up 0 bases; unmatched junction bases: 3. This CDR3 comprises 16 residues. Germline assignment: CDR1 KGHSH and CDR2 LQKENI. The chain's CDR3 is CASSPGQGSSGNTIYF. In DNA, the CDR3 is TGTGCCAGCTCACCGGGACAGGGTTCCTCTGGAAACACCATATATTTT.

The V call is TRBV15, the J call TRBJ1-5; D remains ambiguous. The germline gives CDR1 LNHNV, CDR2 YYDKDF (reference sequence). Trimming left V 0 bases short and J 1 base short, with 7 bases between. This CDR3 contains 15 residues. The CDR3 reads CATSRDFQSNQPQHF. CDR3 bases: TGTGCCACCAGCAGAGATTTTCAGAGCAATCAGCCCCAGCATTTT.

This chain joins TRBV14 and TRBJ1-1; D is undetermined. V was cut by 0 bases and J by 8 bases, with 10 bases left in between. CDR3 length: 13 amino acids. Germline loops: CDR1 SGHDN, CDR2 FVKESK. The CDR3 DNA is TGTGCCAGCAGCCAAGATCTAACAGCCGAAGCTTTCTTT. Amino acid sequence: CASSQDLTAEAFF.

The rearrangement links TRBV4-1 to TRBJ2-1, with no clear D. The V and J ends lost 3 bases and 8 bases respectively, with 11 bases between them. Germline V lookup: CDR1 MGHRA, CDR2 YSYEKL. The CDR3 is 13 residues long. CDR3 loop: CASSQSTGYEQFF. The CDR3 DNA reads TGCGCCAGCAGCCAGTCCACGGGTTATGAGCAGTTCTTC.